These 29 T cell receptor beta chains were sequenced from one sample in a study of tumor-infiltrating lymphocytes in primary liver carcinoma. From approximately 500 ng total RNA, TCR beta cDNA was generated with a primer in the constant region. Libraries covering TCR beta were generated through three nested multiplex PCR rounds (using a slightly modified ARM-PCR). Investigators reported that the first two PCR rounds, at 10 cycles each, used TRBV1-TRBV30 forward primers with a C-beta reverse primer. A single record per CDR3 protein comes from TCRdb applying MiXCR to the multiplex PCR reads. The sample includes roughly 100,000 distinct CDR3 sequences, about 70% of them seen just once. The study co-extracted DNA and RNA from 20-30 mg of unsorted bulk tissue. The sample taken for sequencing was liver tumor tissue from sampling region 5. The subset here: tumor region T5, tumor centre. The receptors stem from a woman in her sixties or seventies with primary liver carcinoma and hepatitis B virus infection.

As regards this clonotype: A junction boundary mismatches the germline segment, possibly from a read error. The gene calls are TRBV11-2 and TRBJ2-2; D gene ambiguous. The CDR3 consists of 14 residues. Germline CDR1 and CDR2: SGHAT and FQNNGV. This chain's CDR3 is CANSLRPNTGELFF. The CDR3 DNA sequence: TGTGCCAACAGCTTACGCCCGAACACCGGGGAGCTGTTTTTT.

This clonotype was seen at least ten times. The rearrangement links TRBV5-6 to TRBJ2-1; D may be TRBD1 (6 bases). Germline CDR1 reads SGHDT; CDR2 reads YYEEEE. CDR3 length equals 15 residues. V gave up 8 bases and J gave up 8 bases, with 23 bases separating them. The CDR3 DNA is TGTGCCAGTAACGACGGGCAGGGGTGGGGCCATGAGCAGTTCTTC. It codes for CASNDGQGWGHEQFF.

To note about this clonotype: One end of the junction does not line up with germline, which may come from a read error. V gene TRBV11-3 combines with J gene TRBJ1-1, with D perhaps matching TRBD1 (6 bases). The germline CDR1 and CDR2 sequences are SGHNT and YENEEA. CDR3 length equals 13 residues. In nucleotides, the CDR3 is TGTGCCAACAGCCGATTGGACAGTGGATTGGCTTTCTTT. It yields the protein CANSRLDSGLAFF. The full variable domain, completed using reference TRBV11-3 and TRBJ1-1, is EAGVVQSPRYKIIEKKQPVAFWCNPISGHNTLYWYLQNLGQGPELLIRYENEEAVDDSQLPKDRFSAERLKGVDSTLKIQPAELGDSAVYLCANSRLDSGLAFFGQGTRLTVV.

In the case of this clonotype: The final CDR3 position lacks the conserved phenylalanine or tryptophan, pointing to a likely read error. The DNA is omitted, as the CDR3 cannot be located on it reliably, and the CDR3 follows TCRdb's listing. This chain links TRBV11-3 with TRBJ2-7. Germline lookup yields CDR1 SGHNT and CDR2 YENEEA. The CDR3 length equals 11 residues, ends included. Here the CDR3 reads CTSSYSYERYS.

This clonotype was seen at least ten times. The chain recombines TRBV5-5 with TRBJ2-7; D unresolved. The CDR3 has 12 amino acids. The ends were cut back, 4 bases at V and 0 bases at J, with 5 bases in the middle. The V gene's germline CDR1 is SGHKS and CDR2 YYEKEE (reference sequence). In DNA, the CDR3 is TGTGCCAGCAGCCAAACCTCCTACGAGCAGTACTTC. Translated, it gives CASSQTSYEQYF.

Remarks on this clonotype: This may be a read error: a much more frequent sequence differs by one nucleotide. This chain joins TRBV5-5 and TRBJ2-1, with 11 positions matching TRBD2. Germline trimming cut 1 base from V and 9 bases from J; bases unmatched to any gene: 6. The CDR3 length is 15 residues. Germline values: CDR1 SGHKS, CDR2 YYEKEE (reference sequence). Here the CDR3 DNA reads TGTGCCAGCAGCTTGACTAGCGGGAGTGGGGGTGAGCAGTTCTTC. Residues: CASSLTSGSGGEQFF.

In its sample, this clonotype was seen once. This is likely a read error, given that the CDR3 carries no conserved phenylalanine or tryptophan at its end. This sequence joins TRBV10-1 and TRBJ1-1; D unclear. The germline gives CDR1 WNHNN, CDR2 SYGVQD (reference sequence). The CDR3 is 15 amino acids. CDR3 nucleotide sequence: TGCGCCAGTAGTGAGTCGACATCTGGAAGGACTGAAGCTTTCTCT. Translated, it gives CASSESTSGRTEAFS.

Worth noting for this clonotype: One junction end disagrees with the germline gene, perhaps due to a read error. The chain recombines TRBV14 with TRBJ2-3, with D unclear. The germline CDR1 and CDR2 sequences are SGHDN and FVKESK. CDR3 length equals 14 residues. The CDR3 DNA reads as TGTGTCAGCAGCCAAGATGTCGGCACTGATACGAAGTATTTT. Amino acid sequence: CVSSQDVGTDTKYF.

As for this clonotype: The junction shows a germline mismatch at one end, possibly a read error. The chain joins TRBV4-1 to TRBJ2-1, with TRBD2 identical over 11 bases. The CDR3 is 17 residues long. Germline lookup yields CDR1 MGHRA and CDR2 YSYEKL. For the CDR3, the DNA is TGCGCCAGCAACCATAGACTAGCGGGGAGCTCCTACAATGAGCAATTCTTC. Translation gives CASNHRLAGSSYNEQFF.

Turning to this clonotype: At one end the junction does not follow the germline gene, possibly because of a read error. V and J are TRBV11-1 and TRBJ2-1; 8 nucleotides line up with TRBD2. CDR1 is SGHAT, CDR2 FQDESV, per germline (reference sequence). This CDR3 comprises 18 residues. CDR3 DNA sequence: TGTGCCAGCAGCTTCTGGACCTTAGCGGGAAGCGGGTACAGTGAGCAGTTATTC. As protein: CASSFWTLAGSGYSEQLF.

About this clonotype: This may stem from a read error, because a much larger clone lies one nucleotide away. V gene TRBV28 combines with J gene TRBJ1-2; D perhaps matches TRBD1 (5 bases). CDR3 size: 15 residues. Between the trimmed V and J ends, which lost 5 bases and 8 bases, there was a span of 21 bases. CDR1 is MDHEN and CDR2 is SYDVKM in the germline V gene. The CDR3 is CASSLLTEGSRGYTF. For the CDR3, the DNA is TGTGCCAGCAGTCTACTGACAGAGGGAAGTCGAGGCTACACCTTC.

This clonotype was observed many times. V is TRBV5-1 and J is TRBJ2-3; D is ambiguous. CDR3 size: 14 residues. Trimming pared 0 bases from V and 1 base from J, leaving 6 bases between. Germline V gene sequence: CDR1 SGHRS, CDR2 YFSETQ. This chain's CDR3 is CASSLVGRTDTQYF. In nucleotides, the CDR3 is TGCGCCAGCAGCTTGGTTGGCCGCACAGATACGCAGTATTTT.

This rearrangement joins TRBV7-8 to TRBJ2-1; TRBD2 matches at 8 bases. The V and J ends lost 1 base and 8 bases, in that order; junction bases with no gene match: 10. Germline V gives CDR1 SGHVS, CDR2 FQNEAQ. This CDR3 has 16 residues. The CDR3 region is CASSLVGTSGSHEQFF. For the CDR3, the DNA is TGTGCCAGCAGCTTAGTTGGGACTAGTGGGAGTCATGAGCAGTTCTTC.

Worth noting for this clonotype: A much larger clone lies one base from this, so it may be a read error. The V gene is TRBV7-9, the J gene TRBJ2-1; D perhaps matches TRBD2 (5 bases). Germline-derived CDR1 and CDR2 are SEHNR and FQNEAQ (reference sequence). This CDR3 has 13 residues. Between the trimmed V and J ends, which lost 5 bases and 10 bases, there was a span of 15 bases. In DNA form, the CDR3 reads TGTGCCAGCAGCCTCCCGGACTCGTGGGAGCAGTTCTTC. Translating it yields CASSLPDSWEQFF. The full variable domain, with the rest looked up from reference TRBV7-9 and TRBJ2-1, is DTGVSQNPRHKITKRGQNVTFRCDPISEHNRLYWYRQTLGQGPEFLTYFQNEAQLEKSRLLSDRFSAERPKGSFSTLEIQRTEQGDSAMYLCASSLPDSWEQFFGPGTRLTVL.

V gene TRBV11-2 combines with J gene TRBJ1-2, with 7 bases identical to TRBD1. The CDR3 is 14 residues long. V dropped 0 bases and J dropped 6; count of bases not matched to a gene: 4. Per germline, CDR1 SGHAT and CDR2 FQNNGV. The CDR3 spells CASSLDTTGDGYTF. CDR3 DNA: TGTGCCAGCAGCTTAGACACTACAGGGGATGGCTACACCTTC.

The J gene is TRBJ2-1, the V gene TRBV11-2; 9 bases line up with TRBD1. The CDR3 spans 17 residues. Per germline, CDR1 SGHAT and CDR2 FQNNGV. The V segment lost 5 bases and the J segment 16 bases; nucleotides outside the gene matches: 24. DNA for the CDR3: TGTGCCAGCAGCCTAACCCACGGACAGGGGTACGGGGGTGAGAATTTCTTC. This codes for CASSLTHGQGYGGENFF. Complete variable domain (other parts from reference TRBV11-2 and TRBJ2-1): EAGVAQSPRYKIIEKRQSVAFWCNPISGHATLYWYQQILGQGPKLLIQFQNNGVVDDSQLPKDRFSAERLKGVDSTLKIQPAKLEDSAVYLCASSLTHGQGYGGENFFGPGTRLTVL.

V gene TRBV5-6 combines with J gene TRBJ2-5; 11 positions match TRBD1. Germline loops: CDR1 SGHDT, CDR2 YYEEEE. V trimming: 1 base; J trimming: 2 bases; junction bases outside the gene matches: 7. CDR3 length equals 17 residues. In DNA, the CDR3 is TGTGCCAGCAGCTTGTTTGGGACAGGGGGGATTCAAGAGACCCAGTACTTC. Translation: CASSLFGTGGIQETQYF.

Points on this clonotype: The conserved phenylalanine or tryptophan normally closing the CDR3 is absent here, so this likely arose from a read error. The rearrangement joins TRBV11-3 to TRBJ2-1; TRBD2 agrees at 14 bases. From germline, CDR1 is SGHNT and CDR2 YENEEA. V lost 5 bases and J lost 10; bases outside the gene matches: 19. The CDR3 length is 19 residues. The CDR3 reads CASSAGQGGLAGAFNEQFL. In nucleotides, the CDR3 is TGTGCCAGCAGCGCCGGACAGGGGGGACTAGCGGGAGCATTCAACGAGCAGTTCTTA.

For this clonotype: Since a much larger clone is just one base distant, this may be a read error. The rearrangement joins TRBV7-9 to TRBJ1-1; D not resolved. The CDR3 contains 14 residues. Trimming pared 5 bases from V and 2 bases from J, leaving 12 bases between. Germline values: CDR1 SEHNR, CDR2 FQNEAQ (reference sequence). CDR3 coding DNA: TGTGCCAGCAGCAAAGACCTCGTTAACACTGAAGCTTTCTTT. Amino acids: CASSKDLVNTEAFF.

In its sample, this clonotype was seen many times. This chain connects TRBV6-1 to TRBJ1-6; 12 positions agree with TRBD1. J gave up 4 bases and V 7 bases, and 8 bases lay outside the gene matches. The CDR3 has 17 residues. The germline CDR1 and CDR2 sequences are MNHNS and SASEGT. The CDR3 is CASTEGTGGRYNSPLHF. The CDR3, as DNA: TGTGCCAGCACCGAAGGGACAGGGGGCCGGTATAATTCACCCCTCCACTTT.

The gene calls are TRBV7-9 and TRBJ2-1; D gene uncertain. Trimming cost V 1 base and J 0 bases, with 10 bases left between them. Per germline, CDR1 SEHNR and CDR2 FQNEAQ (reference sequence). This CDR3 contains 16 residues. In DNA form, the CDR3 reads TGTGCCAGCAGCTTAGGTGGGCGGAGCTCCTACAATGAGCAGTTCTTC. This translates into CASSLGGRSSYNEQFF.

The chain carries TRBV5-1 and TRBJ2-2, with 10 bases matching TRBD2. V shed 4 bases, J shed 6 bases, and the junction held 12 bases outside the gene matches. The CDR3 has 17 residues. CDR1 is SGHRS, CDR2 YFSETQ, per germline. CDR3 nucleotides: TGCGCCAGCAGCCCCTGGTTGAGGCTAGCGGGAGCCGGGGAGCTGTTTTTT. This gives the protein CASSPWLRLAGAGELFF.

This clonotype was observed a handful of times. This may be a read error: a much more frequent sequence differs by one nucleotide. The chain recombines TRBV28 with TRBJ2-1; D unclear. V gave up 1 base and J gave up 3 bases, with 13 bases separating them. This CDR3 is 16 amino acids long. Germline assignment: CDR1 MDHEN and CDR2 SYDVKM. This CDR3 reads CASSLLTNGRYNEQFF. The CDR3 nucleotides read TGTGCCAGCAGTTTATTAACCAACGGGCGCTACAATGAGCAGTTCTTC.

Points on this clonotype: The junction does not match germline at one end; this may be a read error. The J gene is TRBJ2-7, the V gene TRBV4-1; perhaps TRBD1 as D (6 bases). Germline CDR1 is MGHRA and CDR2 is YSYEKL. This CDR3 spans 16 amino acids. The CDR3 DNA follows: TGCGCCAGCAGCCTCCAGGCACAGGGCAATTCCTACGAGCAGTACTTT. Residues: CASSLQAQGNSYEQYF.

The rearrangement links TRBV11-2 to TRBJ1-6; D gene uncertain. Trimming removed 11 bases at V and 5 bases at J, with 13 bases between. Looked up from germline, CDR1 is SGHAT and CDR2 is FQNNGV. The CDR3 sequence is 13 residues long. The CDR3 spells CAGRPSNNSPLHF. CDR3 coding DNA: TGTGCCGGCCGGCCTAGCAATAATTCACCCCTCCACTTT.

A word on this clonotype: This may stem from a read error, because a much larger clone lies one nucleotide away. The genes are TRBV5-6 and TRBJ2-2; D remains ambiguous. V was clipped by 4 bases and J by 2 bases, with 6 bases between them. The germline gives CDR1 SGHDT, CDR2 YYEEEE. This CDR3 comprises 13 residues. For the CDR3, the DNA is TGTGCCAGCAGCATACACAACACCGGGGAGCTGTTTTTT. Its protein product is CASSIHNTGELFF.

A word on this clonotype: This may arise from a read error, as a much more abundant clone is one base away. The chain carries TRBV12-3 or TRBV12-4 and TRBJ1-4, with no clear D. Trimming removed 5 bases at V and 4 bases at J, with 11 bases between. The CDR3 totals 14 residues. CDR3 residues: CASSEVTVNEKLFF. CDR3 coding DNA: TGTGCCAGCAGTGAAGTAACAGTTAATGAAAAACTGTTTTTT.

Regarding this clonotype: A much more abundant neighbour one base away suggests this may be a read error. The rearrangement joins TRBV6-5 to TRBJ2-2; D call uncertain. The CDR3 consists of 14 residues. Germline assignment: CDR1 MNHEY and CDR2 SVGAGI. With 2 bases removed from V and 2 bases from J, the gap between germline ends came to 6 bases. CDR3 sequence: CASSYPPNTGELFF. The CDR3 DNA sequence: TGTGCCAGCAGTTACCCCCCTAACACCGGGGAGCTGTTTTTT.

Comments on this clonotype: A much larger clone differs from this one at a single base, so this may be a read error. V usage is TRBV18 and J usage is TRBJ2-7; D may be TRBD1 (6 bases). CDR3 length equals 16 residues. Germline CDR1 is KGHSH and CDR2 is LQKENI. The germline V and J ends were trimmed by 5 bases and 2 bases, with 19 bases remaining between them. The CDR3 DNA sequence: TGTGCCAGCTCAGCCACAAGCCCCGGGACAACCTACGAGCAGTACTTC. Its translation: CASSATSPGTTYEQYF.